A selection of T cell receptor beta chains follows, all from one sample in a study of response to subunit inactivated influenza vaccine. TCRdb recomputed calls from the RT-PCR reads with MiXCR, one row per CDR3 protein. The sample yields 450,000 to 600,000 distinct CDR3 sequences, around 8% seen once. Sequences were derived from PBMCs from blood, sampled roughly 24 months after vaccination. All receptors derive from a man aged 50 to 69 who received an inactivated influenza vaccine. Both conserved end residues are part of each CDR3. Where a row states a size, it is once, few, many or the class of an expanded clone; other rows omit it.

CDR3: CASSERESTGELFF; V: TRBV25-1; size: few; length: 14
CDR3: CASSPSPGLGAIGYTQYF; V: TRBV28; size: many; length: 18
CDR3: CASKPPWGTGATGELFF; V: TRBV11-2; size: few; length: 17
CDR3: CASSGRVKETQYF; V: TRBV7-2; size: NA; length: 13
CDR3: CSASRLTWPYEQYF; V: TRBV20-1; size: NA; length: 14
CDR3: CAISESIRASGNQPQHF; V: TRBV10-3; size: NA; length: 17
CDR3: CASSRTGLTGYTF; V: TRBV27; size: few; length: 13
CDR3: CSVTGGSHEQFF; V: TRBV20-1; size: few; length: 12
CDR3: CASSTQPGTGAPGELFF; V: TRBV19; size: few; length: 17
CDR3: CASSSRTSESYF; V: TRBV7-2; size: few; length: 12
CDR3: CASSRGTGGNTEAFF; V: TRBV5-5; size: few; length: 15
CDR3: CASRDGPDTQYF; V: TRBV27; size: many; length: 12
CDR3: CSATGGTDTQYF; V: TRBV29-1; size: NA; length: 12
CDR3: CASSQWPRGGKTQYF; V: TRBV14; size: few; length: 15